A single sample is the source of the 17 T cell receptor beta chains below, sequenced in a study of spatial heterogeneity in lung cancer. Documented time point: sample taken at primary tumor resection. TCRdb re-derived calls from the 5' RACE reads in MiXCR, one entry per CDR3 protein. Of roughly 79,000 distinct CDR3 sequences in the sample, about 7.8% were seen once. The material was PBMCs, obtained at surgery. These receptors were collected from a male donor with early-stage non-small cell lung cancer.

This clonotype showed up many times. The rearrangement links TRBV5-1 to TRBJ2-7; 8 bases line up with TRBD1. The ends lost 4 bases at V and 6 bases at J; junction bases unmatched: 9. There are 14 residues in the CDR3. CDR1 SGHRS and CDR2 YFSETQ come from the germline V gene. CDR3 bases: TGCGCCAGCAGCCCTTTGGACAGGGTCTCCGAGCAGTACTTC. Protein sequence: CASSPLDRVSEQYF.

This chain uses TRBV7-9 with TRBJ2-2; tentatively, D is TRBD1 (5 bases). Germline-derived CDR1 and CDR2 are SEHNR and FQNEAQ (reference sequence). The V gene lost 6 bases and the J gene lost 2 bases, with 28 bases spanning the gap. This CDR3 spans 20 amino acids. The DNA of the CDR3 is TGTGCCAGCAGTCTACGGACCCCCGTCGGGCCAGGGCGCAACACCGGGGAGCTGTTTTTT. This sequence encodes CASSLRTPVGPGRNTGELFF.

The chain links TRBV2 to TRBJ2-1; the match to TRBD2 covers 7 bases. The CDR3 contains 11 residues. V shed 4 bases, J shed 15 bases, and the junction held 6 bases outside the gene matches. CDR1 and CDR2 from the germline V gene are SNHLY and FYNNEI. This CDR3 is CASSGGGSAFF. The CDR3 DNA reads TGTGCCAGCAGTGGGGGCGGGAGTGCGTTCTTC.

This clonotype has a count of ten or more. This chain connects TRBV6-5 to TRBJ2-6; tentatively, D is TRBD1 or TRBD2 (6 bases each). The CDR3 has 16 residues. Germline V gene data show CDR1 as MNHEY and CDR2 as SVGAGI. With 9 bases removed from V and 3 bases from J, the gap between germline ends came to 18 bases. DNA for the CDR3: TGTGCCAGTCACAATTGGGGGGCAGGTGGGGCCAACGTCCTGACTTTC. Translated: CASHNWGAGGANVLTF.

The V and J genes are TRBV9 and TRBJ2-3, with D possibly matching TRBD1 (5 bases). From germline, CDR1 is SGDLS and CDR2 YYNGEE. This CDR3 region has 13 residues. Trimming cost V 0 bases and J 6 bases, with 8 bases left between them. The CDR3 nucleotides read TGTGCCAGCAGCGTAGTACCAGGGGATACGCAGTATTTT. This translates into CASSVVPGDTQYF.

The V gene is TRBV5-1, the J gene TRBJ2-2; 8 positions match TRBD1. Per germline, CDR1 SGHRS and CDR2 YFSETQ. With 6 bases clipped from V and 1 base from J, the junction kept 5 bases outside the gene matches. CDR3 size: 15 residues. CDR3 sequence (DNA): TGCGCCAGCAACCACGACAGGGGGAACACCGGGGAGCTGTTTTTT. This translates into CASNHDRGNTGELFF.

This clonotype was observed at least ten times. CDR3 residues: CASSTIWTSGRISDTQYF. The CDR3 coding sequence is TGTGCCAGCAGCACTATTTGGACTAGCGGGAGGATCTCAGATACGCAGTATTTT. The V call is TRBV11-2, the J call TRBJ2-3, with TRBD2 identical over 14 bases. Germline V CDR1 and CDR2: SGHAT, FQNNGV. V lost 5 bases and J lost 4; bases outside the gene matches: 11. The CDR3 totals 18 residues. The full variable domain, its missing parts supplied by reference TRBV11-2 and TRBJ2-3, is EAGVAQSPRYKIIEKRQSVAFWCNPISGHATLYWYQQILGQGPKLLIQFQNNGVVDDSQLPKDRFSAERLKGVDSTLKIQPAKLEDSAVYLCASSTIWTSGRISDTQYFGPGTRLTVL.

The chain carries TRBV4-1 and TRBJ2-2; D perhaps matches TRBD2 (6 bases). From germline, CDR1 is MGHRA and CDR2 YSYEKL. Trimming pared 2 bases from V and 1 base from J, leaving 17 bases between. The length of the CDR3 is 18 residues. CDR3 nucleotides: TGCGCCAGCAGCCAAAAAGGAACCGGGAGAGTGAACACCGGGGAGCTGTTTTTT. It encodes CASSQKGTGRVNTGELFF.

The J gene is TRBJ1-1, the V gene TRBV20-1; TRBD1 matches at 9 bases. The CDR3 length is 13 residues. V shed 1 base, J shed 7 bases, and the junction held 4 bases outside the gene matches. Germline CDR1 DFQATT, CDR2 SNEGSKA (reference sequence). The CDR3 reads CSARGTGELEAFF. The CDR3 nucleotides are TGCAGTGCTAGAGGGACAGGGGAACTTGAAGCTTTCTTT.

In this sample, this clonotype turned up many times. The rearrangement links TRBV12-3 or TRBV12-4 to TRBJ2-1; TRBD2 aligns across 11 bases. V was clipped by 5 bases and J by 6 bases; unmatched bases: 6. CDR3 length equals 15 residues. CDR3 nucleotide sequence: TGTGCCAGCAGTCCTCTAGCGGGAGGAATCAATGAGCAGTTCTTC. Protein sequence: CASSPLAGGINEQFF.

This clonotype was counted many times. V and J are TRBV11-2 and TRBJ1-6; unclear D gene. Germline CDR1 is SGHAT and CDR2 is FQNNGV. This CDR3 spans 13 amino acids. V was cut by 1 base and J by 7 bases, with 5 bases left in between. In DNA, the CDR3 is TGTGCCAGCAGCTTAGCGGGGAATTCACCCCTCCACTTT. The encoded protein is CASSLAGNSPLHF.

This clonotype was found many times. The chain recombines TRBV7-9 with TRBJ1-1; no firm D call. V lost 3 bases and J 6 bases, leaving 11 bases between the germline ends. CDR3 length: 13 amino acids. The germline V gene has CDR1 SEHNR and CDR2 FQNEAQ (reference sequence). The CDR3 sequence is CASSFNSLAEAFF. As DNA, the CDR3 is TGTGCCAGCAGCTTTAACAGCCTAGCTGAAGCTTTCTTT.

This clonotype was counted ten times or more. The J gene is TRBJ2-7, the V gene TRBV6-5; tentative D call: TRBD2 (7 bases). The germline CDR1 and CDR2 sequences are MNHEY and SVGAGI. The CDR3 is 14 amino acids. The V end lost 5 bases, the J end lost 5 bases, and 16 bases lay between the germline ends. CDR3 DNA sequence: TGTGCCAGCAGTCCCCGGCGGGGGCCCCACGAGCAGTACTTC. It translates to CASSPRRGPHEQYF.

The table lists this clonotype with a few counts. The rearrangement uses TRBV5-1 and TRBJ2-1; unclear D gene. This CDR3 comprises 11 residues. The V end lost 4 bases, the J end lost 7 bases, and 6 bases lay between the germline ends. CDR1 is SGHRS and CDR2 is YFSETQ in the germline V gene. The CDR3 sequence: CASSLLNEQFF. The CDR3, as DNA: TGCGCCAGCAGCCTCCTGAATGAGCAGTTCTTC.

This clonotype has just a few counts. CDR3 in amino acids: CASSDSGGDNTGELFF. The CDR3 coding sequence is TGTGCCAGCAGTGACTCGGGAGGGGACAACACCGGGGAGCTGTTTTTT. V usage is TRBV6-4 and J usage is TRBJ2-2; 7 nucleotides align to TRBD2. The germline V gene encodes CDR1 MRHNA and CDR2 SNTAGT. CDR3 size: 16 residues. V trimming: 0 bases; J trimming: 2 bases; junction bases outside the gene matches: 3.

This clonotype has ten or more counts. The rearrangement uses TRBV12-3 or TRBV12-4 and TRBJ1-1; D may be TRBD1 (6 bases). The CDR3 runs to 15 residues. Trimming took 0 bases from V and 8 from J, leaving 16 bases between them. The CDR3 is CASSLAIGTKMEAFF. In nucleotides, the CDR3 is TGTGCCAGCAGTTTAGCAATTGGGACAAAAATGGAAGCTTTCTTT.

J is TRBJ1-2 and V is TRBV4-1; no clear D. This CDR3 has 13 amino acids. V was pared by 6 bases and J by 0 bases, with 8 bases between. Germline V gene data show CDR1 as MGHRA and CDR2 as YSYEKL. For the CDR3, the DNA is TGCGCCAGCAGATCCAGCTCTAACTATGGCTACACCTTC. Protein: CASRSSSNYGYTF.